Shown below are 5 T cell receptor beta chains from a single sample sequenced in a study of PD-1 blockade in classical Hodgkin lymphoma. Sequenced by immunoSEQ multiplex PCR; TCRdb stores in-frame clones only, minus some. The data hold tens of thousands of clones, with 83% observed a single time. The time point here: cycle 4 day 1 (C4D1), after 5 to 7 weeks of nivolumab. Brentuximab vedotin exposure varied among the patients, all of whom had relapsed after autologous stem cell transplantation. Sequenced here: peripheral blood mononuclear cells (PBMCs), sampled before the fourth cycle of nivolumab. These receptors were collected from a human donor with classical Hodgkin lymphoma.

This clone was picked up a small number of times. The chain uses TRBV7-9 and TRBJ1-1; D gene unclear. Per the germline V gene, CDR1 is SEHNR and CDR2 is FQNEAQ (reference sequence). V lost 3 bases, J lost 2 bases, and 10 bases lay in between. The CDR3 is 14 residues long. CDR3 sequence reads: CASSLIEANTEAFF. As DNA, the CDR3 is TGTGCCAGCAGCTTGATCGAGGCAAACACTGAAGCTTTCTTT.

The rearrangement uses TRBV6-5 and TRBJ1-1; D gene ambiguous. Looked up from germline, CDR1 is MNHEY and CDR2 is SVGAGI. V was shortened by 6 bases and J by 1 base, with 9 bases between the two germline ends. The CDR3 extends over 13 amino acids. CDR3 sequence: CASSLLQNTEAFF. DNA for the CDR3: TGTGCCAGCAGCCTGCTCCAGAACACTGAAGCTTTCTTT.

The J gene is TRBJ2-1, the V gene TRBV10-1; D remains unclear. The CDR3 has 17 amino acids. The V gene's germline CDR1 is WNHNN and CDR2 SYGVQD (reference sequence). V lost 2 bases, J lost 5 bases, and 19 bases lay in between. The CDR3 reads CASSEEVGSVAHNEQFF. CDR3 nucleotide sequence: TGCGCCAGCAGTGAGGAGGTCGGCTCCGTAGCCCACAATGAGCAGTTCTTC.

This clone has a single count. J is TRBJ2-1 and V is TRBV10-3; TRBD2 matches at 14 bases. Germline loops: CDR1 ENHRY, CDR2 SYGVKD. V lost 6 bases and J lost 0; bases outside the gene matches: 4. This CDR3 is built from 17 residues. The CDR3 spells CAIRGTSGGSSYNEQFF. The CDR3 DNA is TGTGCCATCAGGGGGACTAGCGGGGGCAGCTCCTACAATGAGCAGTTCTTC.

V and J are TRBV28 and TRBJ2-7; D unresolved. Germline V gives CDR1 MDHEN, CDR2 SYDVKM. V lost 3 bases, J lost 3 bases, and 12 bases lay in between. CDR3 length: 14 residues. CDR3: CASSLPPGRYEQYF. Written as DNA, the CDR3 is TGTGCCAGCAGTTTGCCCCCCGGGCGCTACGAGCAGTACTTC.